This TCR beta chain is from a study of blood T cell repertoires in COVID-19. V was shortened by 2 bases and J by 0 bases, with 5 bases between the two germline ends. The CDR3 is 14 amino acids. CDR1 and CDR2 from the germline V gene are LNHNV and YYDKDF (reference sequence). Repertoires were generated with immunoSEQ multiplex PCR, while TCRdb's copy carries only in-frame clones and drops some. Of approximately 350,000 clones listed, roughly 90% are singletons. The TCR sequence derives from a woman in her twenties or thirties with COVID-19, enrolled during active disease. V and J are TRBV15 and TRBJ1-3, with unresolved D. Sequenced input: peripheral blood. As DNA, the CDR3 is TGTGCCACCAGCAGACGGTACTCTGGAAACACCATATATTTT. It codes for CATSRRYSGNTIYF.